The clone carrying this T cell receptor (beta chain) was counted many times. Via MiXCR, TCRdb re-called the 5' RACE reads, giving one row per CDR3 protein. There are about 10,000 distinct CDR3 sequences in the sample; approximately 5.9% occur only once, and roughly two fifths lies in the top ten. The sample originates from a study of CD8 T cells in ankylosing spondylitis. This CDR3 has 14 residues. With 0 bases removed from V and 3 bases from J, the gap between germline ends came to 7 bases. Germline V gene sequence: CDR1 SGDLS, CDR2 YYNGEE. The sequenced material came from blood, either unsorted or a sorted T cell fraction (not recorded which). The chain employs TRBV9 and TRBJ1-3, with D maybe TRBD1 (5 bases). The TCR was taken from a female donor with ankylosing spondylitis or in good health (not recorded which). The chain's CDR3 is CASSVEGFGNTIYF. In nucleotides, the CDR3 is TGTGCCAGCAGCGTAGAGGGGTTTGGAAACACCATATATTTT.